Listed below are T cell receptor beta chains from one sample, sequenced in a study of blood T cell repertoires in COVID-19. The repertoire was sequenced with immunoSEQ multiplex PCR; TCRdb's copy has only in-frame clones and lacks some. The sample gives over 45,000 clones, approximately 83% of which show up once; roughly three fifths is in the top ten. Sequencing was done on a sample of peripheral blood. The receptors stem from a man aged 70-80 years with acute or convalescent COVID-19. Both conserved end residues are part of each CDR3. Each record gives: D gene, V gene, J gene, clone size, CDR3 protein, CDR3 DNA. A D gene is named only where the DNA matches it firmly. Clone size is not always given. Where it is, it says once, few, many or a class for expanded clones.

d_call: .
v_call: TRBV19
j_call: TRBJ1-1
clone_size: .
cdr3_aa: CASSTGQLNTEAFF
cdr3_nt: TGTGCCAGTAGTACAGGACAGCTGAACACTGAAGCTTTCTTT

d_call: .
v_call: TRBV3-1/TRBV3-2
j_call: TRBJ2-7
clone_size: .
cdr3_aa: CASSRQARSAGEQYF
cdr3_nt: TGTGCCAGCAGCCGGCAGGCTCGATCCGCAGGGGAGCAGTACTTC

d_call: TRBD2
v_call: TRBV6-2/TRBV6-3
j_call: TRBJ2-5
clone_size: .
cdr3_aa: CASSPGTSGVETQYF
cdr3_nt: TGTGCCAGCAGCCCCGGGACTAGCGGGGTAGAGACCCAGTACTTC

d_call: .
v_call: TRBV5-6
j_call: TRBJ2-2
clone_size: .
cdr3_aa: CASSLRQGNTGELFF
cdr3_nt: TGTGCCAGCAGCTTGAGGCAGGGGAACACCGGGGAGCTGTTTTTT

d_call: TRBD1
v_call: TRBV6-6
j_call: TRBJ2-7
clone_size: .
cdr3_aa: CATGQGRYEQYF
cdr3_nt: TGTGCCACTGGACAGGGGAGGTACGAGCAGTACTTC

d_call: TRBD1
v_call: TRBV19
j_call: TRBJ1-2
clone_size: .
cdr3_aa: CATQIRGQIGGYTF
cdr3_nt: TGTGCCACCCAGATTCGGGGACAGATAGGTGGCTACACCTTC

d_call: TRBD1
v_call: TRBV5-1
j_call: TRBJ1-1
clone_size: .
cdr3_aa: CASSVQDRDTEAFF
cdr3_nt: TGCGCCAGCAGCGTGCAGGACAGGGACACTGAAGCTTTCTTT

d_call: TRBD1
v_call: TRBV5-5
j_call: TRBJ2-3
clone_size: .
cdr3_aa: CASSRQGDTDTQYF
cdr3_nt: TGTGCCAGCAGCCGACAGGGAGACACAGATACGCAGTATTTT

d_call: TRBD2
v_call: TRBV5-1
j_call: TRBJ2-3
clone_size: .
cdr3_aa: CASSLVLAGGDTQYF
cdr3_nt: TGCGCCAGCAGCTTGGTACTAGCGGGGGGAGATACGCAGTATTTT

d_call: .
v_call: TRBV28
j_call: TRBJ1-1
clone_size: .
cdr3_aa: CASSLSQGPEAFF
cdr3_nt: TGTGCCAGCAGTTTATCACAGGGACCAGAAGCTTTCTTT

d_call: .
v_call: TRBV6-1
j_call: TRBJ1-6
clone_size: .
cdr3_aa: CASTEQGVWNNSPLHF
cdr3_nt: TGTGCCAGCACTGAACAGGGCGTGTGGAATAATTCACCCCTCCACTTT

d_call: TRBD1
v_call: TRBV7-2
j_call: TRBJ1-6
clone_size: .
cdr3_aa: CASSAGTGGSVYNSPLHF
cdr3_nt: TGTGCCAGCAGCGCCGGGACAGGGGGGTCGGTCTATAATTCACCCCTCCACTTT

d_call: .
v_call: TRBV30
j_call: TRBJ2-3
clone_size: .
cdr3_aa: CAWSRHWITDTQYF
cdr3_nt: TGTGCCTGGAGCCGACACTGGATCACAGATACGCAGTATTTT

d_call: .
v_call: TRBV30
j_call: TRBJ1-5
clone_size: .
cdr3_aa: CAWSVWGGSQPQHF
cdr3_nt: TGTGCCTGGAGTGTGTGGGGGGGTTCTCAGCCCCAGCATTTT

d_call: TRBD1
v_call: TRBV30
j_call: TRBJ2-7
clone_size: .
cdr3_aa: CAWDRGPDEQYF
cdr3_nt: TGTGCCTGGGACAGGGGGCCCGACGAGCAGTACTTC

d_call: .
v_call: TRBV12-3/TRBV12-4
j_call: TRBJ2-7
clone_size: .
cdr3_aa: CASTVTGLYEQYF
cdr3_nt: TGTGCCAGCACCGTGACAGGCCTCTACGAGCAGTACTTC

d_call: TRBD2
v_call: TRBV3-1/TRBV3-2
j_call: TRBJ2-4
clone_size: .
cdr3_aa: CASSQSGVAKNIQYF
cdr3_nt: TGTGCCAGCAGCCAAAGCGGGGTAGCCAAAAACATTCAGTACTTC

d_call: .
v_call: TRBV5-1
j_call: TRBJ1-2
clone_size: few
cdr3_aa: CASSFGSNGYTF
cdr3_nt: TGCGCCAGCAGCTTCGGGTCGAACGGCTACACCTTC

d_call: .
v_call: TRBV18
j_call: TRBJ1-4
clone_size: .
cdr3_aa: CASSPSTANEKLFF
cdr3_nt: TGTGCCAGCTCACCGTCGACAGCTAATGAAAAACTGTTTTTT

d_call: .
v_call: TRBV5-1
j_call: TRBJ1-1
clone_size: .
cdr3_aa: CASRTGQKESEAFF
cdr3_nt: TGCGCCAGCCGCACAGGGCAAAAAGAGTCTGAAGCTTTCTTT

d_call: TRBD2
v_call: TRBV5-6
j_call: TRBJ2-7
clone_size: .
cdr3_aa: CASSQGLAGVREQYF
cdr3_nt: TGTGCCAGCAGCCAAGGACTAGCGGGAGTAAGGGAGCAGTACTTC

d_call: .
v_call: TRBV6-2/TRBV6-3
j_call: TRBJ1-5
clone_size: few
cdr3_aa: CASSYNEGWGNQPQHF
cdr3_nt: TGTGCCAGCAGTTACAACGAGGGATGGGGCAATCAGCCCCAGCATTTT

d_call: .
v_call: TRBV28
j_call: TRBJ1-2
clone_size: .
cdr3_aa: CASSLARAYGYTF
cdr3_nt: TGTGCCAGCAGTTTAGCCAGGGCCTATGGCTACACCTTC

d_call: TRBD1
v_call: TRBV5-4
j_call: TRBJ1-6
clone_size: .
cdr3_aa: CASSYGPSTGGRSPLHF
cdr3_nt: TGTGCCAGCAGCTATGGACCATCCACAGGGGGTCGATCACCCCTCCACTTT

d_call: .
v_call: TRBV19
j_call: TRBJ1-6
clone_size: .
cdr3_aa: CASTQDYNSPLHF
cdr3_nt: TGTGCCAGTACCCAGGACTATAATTCACCCCTCCACTTT

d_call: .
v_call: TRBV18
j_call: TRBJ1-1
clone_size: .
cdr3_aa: CASSPKNTEAFF
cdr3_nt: TGTGCCAGCTCACCCAAGAACACTGAAGCTTTCTTT

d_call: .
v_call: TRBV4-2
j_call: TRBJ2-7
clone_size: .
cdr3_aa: CASSQGPGMSYEQYF
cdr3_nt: TGTGCCAGCAGCCAAGGTCCCGGGATGTCCTACGAGCAGTACTTC

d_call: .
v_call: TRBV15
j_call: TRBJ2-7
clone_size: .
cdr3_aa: CATSTSPPLEQYF
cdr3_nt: TGTGCCACCAGCACCTCTCCCCCCCTCGAGCAGTACTTC

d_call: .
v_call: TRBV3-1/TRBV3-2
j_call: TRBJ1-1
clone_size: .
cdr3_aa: CASSPRRGGWSEAFF
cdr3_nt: TGTGCCAGCAGCCCACGAAGGGGTGGGTGGAGTGAAGCTTTCTTT

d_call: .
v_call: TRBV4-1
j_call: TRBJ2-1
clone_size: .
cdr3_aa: CASSQGDSYNEQFF
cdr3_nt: TGCGCCAGCAGCCAGGGGGACTCTTACAATGAGCAGTTCTTC

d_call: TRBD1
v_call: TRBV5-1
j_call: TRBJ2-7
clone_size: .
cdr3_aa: CASSFTGGETTYF
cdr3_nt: TGCGCCAGCAGCTTTACAGGGGGCGAAACTACATACTTC

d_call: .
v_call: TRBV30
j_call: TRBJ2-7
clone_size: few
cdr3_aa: CACSLSSYEQYF
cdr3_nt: TGTGCCTGTTCCCTTAGCTCCTACGAGCAGTACTTC

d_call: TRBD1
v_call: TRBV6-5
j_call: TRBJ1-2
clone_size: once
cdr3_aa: CASTRQGALGYTF
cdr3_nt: TGTGCCAGCACCCGACAGGGGGCGCTTGGCTACACCTTC

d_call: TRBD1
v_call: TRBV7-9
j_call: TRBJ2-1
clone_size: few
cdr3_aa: CASSSRQGFHNEQFF
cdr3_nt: TGTGCCAGCAGCAGCCGACAGGGTTTCCACAATGAGCAGTTCTTC

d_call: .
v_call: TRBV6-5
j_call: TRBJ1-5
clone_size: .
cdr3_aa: CASSFQANGPQHF
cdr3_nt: TGTGCCAGCAGTTTCCAGGCCAATGGGCCCCAGCATTTT

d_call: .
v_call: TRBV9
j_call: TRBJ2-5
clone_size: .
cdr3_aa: CASSVGPRDQETQYF
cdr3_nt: TGTGCCAGCAGCGTAGGCCCCCGGGACCAAGAGACCCAGTACTTC

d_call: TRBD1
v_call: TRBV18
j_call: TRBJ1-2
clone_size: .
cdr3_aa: CASSPGTDGYTF
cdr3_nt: TGTGCCAGCTCACCAGGGACAGATGGCTACACCTTC